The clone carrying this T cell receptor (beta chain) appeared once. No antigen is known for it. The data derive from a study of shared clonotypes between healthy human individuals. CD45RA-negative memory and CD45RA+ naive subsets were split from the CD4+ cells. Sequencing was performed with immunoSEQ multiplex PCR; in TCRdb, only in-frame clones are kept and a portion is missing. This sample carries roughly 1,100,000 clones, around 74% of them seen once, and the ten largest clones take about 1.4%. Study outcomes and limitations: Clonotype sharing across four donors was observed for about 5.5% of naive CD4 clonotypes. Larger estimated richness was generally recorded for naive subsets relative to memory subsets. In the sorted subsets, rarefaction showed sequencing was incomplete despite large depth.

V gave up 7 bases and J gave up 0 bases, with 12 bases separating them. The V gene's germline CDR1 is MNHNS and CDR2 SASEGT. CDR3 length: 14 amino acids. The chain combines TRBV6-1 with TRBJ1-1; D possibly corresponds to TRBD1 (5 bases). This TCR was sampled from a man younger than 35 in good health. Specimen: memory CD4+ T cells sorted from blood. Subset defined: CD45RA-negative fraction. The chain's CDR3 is CASIPGTVNTEAFF. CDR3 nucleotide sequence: TGTGCCAGCATCCCAGGGACGGTGAACACTGAAGCTTTCTTT.